This T cell receptor (beta chain) is from a study of cytomegalovirus exposure and HLA in healthy donors. The overall study: Prior work identified under 130 million unique TCR beta sequences in around 170 million T cells. Findings of the study overall: About 90% or about 30% of the time was how often most TCR beta V segments were productive, according to an earlier analysis. In a later analysis, the majority of CMV-associated beta chains seemingly showed HLA restriction.

This clone was counted between two and nine times. What it recognizes is unknown. Vbeta (60) and Jbeta (13) primers were used in the PCR. Assay: immunoSEQ multiplex PCR; the TCRdb copy retains only in-frame clones and omits some. The sample records 120,000 to 150,000 clones, over 60% being singletons. This CDR3 has 14 amino acids. Germline CDR1 SGHTA, CDR2 FQGNSA. The ends were cut back, 0 bases at V and 3 bases at J, with 9 bases in the middle. The clonotype comes from a man aged 40-55 years in good health and CMV-seropositive. The chain carries TRBV7-2 and TRBJ2-7, with a tentative D call TRBD1 (5 bases). Input material: PBMCs. CDR3: CASSLAAGNYEQYF. The CDR3 region has the DNA TGTGCCAGCAGCTTAGCTGCAGGGAACTACGAGCAGTACTTC.